This T cell receptor beta chain was identified during a study of blood T cell repertoires in COVID-19. Across the whole study: Specimens from acute and convalescent COVID-19 originated in the United States, Italy and Spain. Sample material is recorded as cDNA or gDNA derived from T cells, B-cell-depleted T cells, or PBMCs.

V shed 1 base and J shed 3 bases, with 13 bases lying between them. The CDR3 is 16 amino acids. CDR1 and CDR2 (germline): SGHVS, FQNEAQ. Source study methods: By means of reference gene primer amplification, nucleated cell counts were estimated. Libraries were prepared by immunoSEQ multiplex PCR; TCRdb keeps only in-frame clonotypes and omits some of them. V and J calls and clone size come straight from that table; D and trimming were deduced from the DNA. The sample has roughly 72,000 clones; 70% to 80% are singletons. The sequence came from an elderly woman with active or convalescent COVID-19. This chain joins TRBV7-8 and TRBJ2-1; no clear D. Sequences were obtained from peripheral blood. CDR3 DNA: TGTGCCAGCAGCTTAGATCGCGGCGCCAACTACAATGAGCAGTTCTTC. This sequence encodes CASSLDRGANYNEQFF.